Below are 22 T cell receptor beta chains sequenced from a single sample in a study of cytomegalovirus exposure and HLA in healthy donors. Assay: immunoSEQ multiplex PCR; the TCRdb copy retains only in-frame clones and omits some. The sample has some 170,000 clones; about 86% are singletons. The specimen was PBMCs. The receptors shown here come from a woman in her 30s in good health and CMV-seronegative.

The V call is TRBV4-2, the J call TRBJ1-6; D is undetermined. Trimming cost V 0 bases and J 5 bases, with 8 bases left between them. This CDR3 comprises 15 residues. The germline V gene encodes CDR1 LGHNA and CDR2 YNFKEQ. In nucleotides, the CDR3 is TGTGCCAGCAGCCAAGACCCACAAAATAATTCACCCCTCCACTTT. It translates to CASSQDPQNNSPLHF.

CDR3 region: CAISESRQGNYGYTF. Written as DNA, the CDR3 is TGTGCCATCAGTGAGTCTCGGCAGGGGAACTATGGCTACACCTTC. The gene calls are TRBV10-3 and TRBJ1-2, with a possible D match to TRBD1 (6 bases). Germline V gene sequence: CDR1 ENHRY, CDR2 SYGVKD. V dropped 0 bases and J dropped 2 bases, with 10 bases sitting between them. The CDR3 length is 15 residues.

The CDR3 here is CASSQEWTRLSYNEQFF. The CDR3, as DNA: TGCGCCAGCAGCCAAGAGTGGACTAGACTCTCCTACAATGAGCAGTTCTTC. The chain links TRBV4-3 to TRBJ2-1; 7 bases fit TRBD2. The CDR3 extends over 17 amino acids. Germline CDR1 is LGHNA and CDR2 is YSLEER. The V segment lost 0 bases and the J segment 0 bases; nucleotides outside the gene matches: 5.

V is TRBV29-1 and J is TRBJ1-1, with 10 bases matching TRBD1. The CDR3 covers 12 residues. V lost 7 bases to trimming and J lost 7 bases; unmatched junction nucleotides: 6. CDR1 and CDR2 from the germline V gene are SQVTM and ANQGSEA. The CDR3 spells CSARGQGDEAFF. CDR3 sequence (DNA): TGCAGCGCAAGAGGACAGGGGGATGAAGCTTTCTTT.

The CDR3 loop is CATSRDVGGSGYTF. The CDR3 DNA reads as TGTGCCACCAGCAGAGACGTCGGGGGATCTGGCTACACCTTC. The rearrangement links TRBV15 to TRBJ1-2, with D possibly matching TRBD1 (5 bases). V was clipped by 0 bases and J by 7 bases, with 12 bases between them. Germline V gene lookup returns CDR1 LNHNV and CDR2 YYDKDF (reference sequence). The CDR3 sequence is 14 residues long.

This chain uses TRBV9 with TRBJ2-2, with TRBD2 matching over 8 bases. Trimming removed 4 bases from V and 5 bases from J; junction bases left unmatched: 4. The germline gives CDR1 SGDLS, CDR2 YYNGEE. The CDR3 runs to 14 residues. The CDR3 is CASSQTSVTGELFF. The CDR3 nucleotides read TGTGCCAGCAGCCAGACTAGCGTGACCGGGGAGCTGTTTTTT.

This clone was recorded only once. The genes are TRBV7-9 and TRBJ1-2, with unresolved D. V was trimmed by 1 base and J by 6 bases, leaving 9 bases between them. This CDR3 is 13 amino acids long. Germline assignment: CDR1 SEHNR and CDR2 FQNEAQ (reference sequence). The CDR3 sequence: CASSLGGIDGYTF. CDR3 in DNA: TGTGCCAGCAGCTTAGGAGGAATTGATGGCTACACCTTC.

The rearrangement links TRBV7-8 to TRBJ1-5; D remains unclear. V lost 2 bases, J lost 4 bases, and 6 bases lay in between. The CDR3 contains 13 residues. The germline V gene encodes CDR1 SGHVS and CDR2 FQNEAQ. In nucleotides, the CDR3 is TGTGCCAGCAGCTTATCCGTTAATCAGCCCCAGCATTTT. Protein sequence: CASSLSVNQPQHF. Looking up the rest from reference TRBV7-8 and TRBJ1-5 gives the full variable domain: GAGVSQSPRYKVAKRGQDVALRCDPISGHVSLFWYQQALGQGPEFLTYFQNEAQLDKSGLPSDRFFAERPEGSVSTLKIQRTQQEDSAVYLCASSLSVNQPQHFGDGTRLSIL.

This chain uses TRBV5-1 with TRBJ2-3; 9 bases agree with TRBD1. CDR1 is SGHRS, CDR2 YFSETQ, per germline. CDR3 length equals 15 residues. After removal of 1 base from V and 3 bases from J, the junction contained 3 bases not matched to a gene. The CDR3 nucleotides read TGCGCCAGCAGCTTGTTAGGACAGGGGACAGATACGCAGTATTTT. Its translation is CASSLLGQGTDTQYF.

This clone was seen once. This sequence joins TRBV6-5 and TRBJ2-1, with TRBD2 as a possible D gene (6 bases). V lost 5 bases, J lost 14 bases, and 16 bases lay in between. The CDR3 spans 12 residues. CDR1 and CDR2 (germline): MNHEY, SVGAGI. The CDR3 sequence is CASSTTSLIEFF. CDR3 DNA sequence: TGTGCCAGCAGTACCACTAGCCTAATCGAGTTCTTC.

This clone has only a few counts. The chain's CDR3 is CASSRDAGGGEDTQYF. The CDR3, as DNA: TGTGCCAGCAGTCGTGACGCGGGGGGCGGGGAGGATACGCAGTATTTT. The chain is built from TRBV7-2 and TRBJ2-3, with 8 nucleotides matching TRBD2. CDR3 length: 16 residues. CDR1 and CDR2 from the germline V gene are SGHTA and FQGNSA. J lost 6 bases, V lost 6 bases, and 14 bases had no gene match.

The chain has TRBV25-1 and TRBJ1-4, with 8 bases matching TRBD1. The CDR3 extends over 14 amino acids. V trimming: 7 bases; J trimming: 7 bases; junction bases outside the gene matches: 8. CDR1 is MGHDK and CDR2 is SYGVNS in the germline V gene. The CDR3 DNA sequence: TGTGCCAGCAAGAAACAGGGGGTTACTGAAAAACTGTTTTTT. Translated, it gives CASKKQGVTEKLFF.

CDR3: CASSPYNTEAFF. The CDR3 DNA reads TGTGCCAGCAGTCCTTATAACACTGAAGCTTTCTTT. J is TRBJ1-1 and V is TRBV6-6; the D is unclear. CDR3 length: 12 amino acids. The germline CDR1 and CDR2 sequences are MNHNY and SVGAGI (reference sequence). V shed 5 bases and J shed 2 bases, with 6 bases lying between them.

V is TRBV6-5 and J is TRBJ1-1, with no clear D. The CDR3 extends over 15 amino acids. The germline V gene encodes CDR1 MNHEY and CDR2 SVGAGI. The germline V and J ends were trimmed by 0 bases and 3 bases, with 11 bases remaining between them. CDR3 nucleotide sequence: TGTGCCAGCAGTTACTCGAACAGAGGGTACACTGAAGCTTTCTTT. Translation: CASSYSNRGYTEAFF.

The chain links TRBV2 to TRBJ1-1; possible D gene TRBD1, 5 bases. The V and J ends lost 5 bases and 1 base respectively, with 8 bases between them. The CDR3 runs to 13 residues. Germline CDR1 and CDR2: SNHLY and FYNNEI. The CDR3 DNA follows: TGTGCCAGCAGTATTCAGGGGAACACTGAAGCTTTCTTT. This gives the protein CASSIQGNTEAFF.

The CDR3 here is CASSPEPGYGYTF. The CDR3 bases are TGCGCCAGCAGCCCAGAACCCGGGTACGGCTACACCTTC. The gene calls are TRBV5-1 and TRBJ1-2; the D is unclear. The ends were cut back, 4 bases at V and 8 bases at J, with 15 bases in the middle. This CDR3 is built from 13 residues. Germline assignment: CDR1 SGHRS and CDR2 YFSETQ.

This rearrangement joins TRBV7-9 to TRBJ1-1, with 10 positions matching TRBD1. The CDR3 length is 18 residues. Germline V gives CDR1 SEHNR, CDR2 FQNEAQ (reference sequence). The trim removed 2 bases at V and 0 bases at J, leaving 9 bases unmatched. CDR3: CASSLMGRDRGMNTEAFF. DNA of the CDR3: TGTGCCAGCAGCTTAATGGGTCGGGACAGGGGAATGAACACTGAAGCTTTCTTT.

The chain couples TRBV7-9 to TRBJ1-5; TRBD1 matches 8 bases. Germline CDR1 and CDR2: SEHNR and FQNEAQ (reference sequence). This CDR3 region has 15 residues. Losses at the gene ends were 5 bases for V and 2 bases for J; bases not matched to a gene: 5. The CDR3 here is CASSPRGQGNQPQHF. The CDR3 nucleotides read TGTGCCAGCAGCCCCCGGGGACAGGGCAATCAGCCCCAGCATTTT.

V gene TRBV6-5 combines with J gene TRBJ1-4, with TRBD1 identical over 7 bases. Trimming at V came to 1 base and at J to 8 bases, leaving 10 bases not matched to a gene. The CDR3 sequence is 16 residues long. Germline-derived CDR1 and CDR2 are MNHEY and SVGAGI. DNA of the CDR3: TGTGCCAGCAGTTACTTTCACAGGGGCGGAGGCGAAAAACTGTTTTTT. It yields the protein CASSYFHRGGGEKLFF.

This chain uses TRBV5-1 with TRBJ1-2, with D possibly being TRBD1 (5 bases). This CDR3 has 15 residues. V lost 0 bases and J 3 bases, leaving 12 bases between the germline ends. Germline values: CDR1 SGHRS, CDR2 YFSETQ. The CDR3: CASSLEPGMDYGYTF. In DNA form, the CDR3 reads TGCGCCAGCAGCTTGGAACCAGGGATGGACTATGGCTACACCTTC.

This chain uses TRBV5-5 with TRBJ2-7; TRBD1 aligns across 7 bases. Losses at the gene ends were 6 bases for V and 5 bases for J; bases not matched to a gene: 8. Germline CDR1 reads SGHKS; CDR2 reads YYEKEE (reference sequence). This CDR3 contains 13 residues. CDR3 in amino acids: CASIAKGAHEQYF. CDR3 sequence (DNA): TGTGCCAGCATCGCCAAGGGGGCCCACGAGCAGTACTTC.

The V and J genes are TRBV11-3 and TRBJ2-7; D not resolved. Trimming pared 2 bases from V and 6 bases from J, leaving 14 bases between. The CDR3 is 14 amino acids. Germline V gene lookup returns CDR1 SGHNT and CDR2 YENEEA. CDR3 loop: CASSLHPTTGEQYF. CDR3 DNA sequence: TGTGCCAGCAGCTTACACCCCACGACGGGCGAGCAGTACTTC.